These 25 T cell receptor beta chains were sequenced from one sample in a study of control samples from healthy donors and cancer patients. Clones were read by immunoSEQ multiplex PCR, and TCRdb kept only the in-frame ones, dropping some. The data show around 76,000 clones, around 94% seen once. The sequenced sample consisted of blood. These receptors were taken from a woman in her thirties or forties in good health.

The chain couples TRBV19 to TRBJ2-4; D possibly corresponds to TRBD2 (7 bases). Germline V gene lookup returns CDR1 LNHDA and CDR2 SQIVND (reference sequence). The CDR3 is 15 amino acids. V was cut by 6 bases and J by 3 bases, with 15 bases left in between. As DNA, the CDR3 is TGTGCCAGTAGATCCCGGGGGGCCGGCAAAAACATTCAGTACTTC. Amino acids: CASRSRGAGKNIQYF.

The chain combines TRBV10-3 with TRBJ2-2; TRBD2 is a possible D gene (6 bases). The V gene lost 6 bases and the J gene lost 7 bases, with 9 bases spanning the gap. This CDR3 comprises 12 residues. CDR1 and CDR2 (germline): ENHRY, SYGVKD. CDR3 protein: CAIRTRGGELFF. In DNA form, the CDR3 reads TGTGCCATCAGGACTAGAGGCGGGGAGCTGTTTTTT.

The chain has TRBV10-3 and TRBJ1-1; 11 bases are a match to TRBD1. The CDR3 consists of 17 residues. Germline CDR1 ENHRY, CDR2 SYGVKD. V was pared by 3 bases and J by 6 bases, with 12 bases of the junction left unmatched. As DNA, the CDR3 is TGTGCCATCAGTGATTCGCCGGGACAGGGGGTGAAGGCTGAAGCTTTCTTT. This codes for CAISDSPGQGVKAEAFF.

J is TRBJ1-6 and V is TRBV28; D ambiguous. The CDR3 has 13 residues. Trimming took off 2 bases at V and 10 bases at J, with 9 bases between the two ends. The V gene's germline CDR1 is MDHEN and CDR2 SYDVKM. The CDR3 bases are TGTGCCAGCAGTTTACCCACCATGTCACCCCTCCACTTT. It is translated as CASSLPTMSPLHF.

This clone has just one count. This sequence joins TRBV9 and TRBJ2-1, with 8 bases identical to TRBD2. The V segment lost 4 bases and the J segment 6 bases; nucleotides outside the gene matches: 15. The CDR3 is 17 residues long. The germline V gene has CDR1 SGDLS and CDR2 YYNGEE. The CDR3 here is CASSPRPGGRYGNEQFF. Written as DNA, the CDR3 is TGTGCCAGCAGCCCCCGCCCCGGCGGGAGGTATGGCAATGAGCAGTTCTTC.

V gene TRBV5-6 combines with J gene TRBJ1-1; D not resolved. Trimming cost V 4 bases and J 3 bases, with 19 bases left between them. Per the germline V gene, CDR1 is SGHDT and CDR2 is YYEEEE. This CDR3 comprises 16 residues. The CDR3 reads CASSEEGRGEHTEAFF. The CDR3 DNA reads TGTGCCAGCAGCGAGGAGGGTCGGGGTGAGCACACTGAAGCTTTCTTT.

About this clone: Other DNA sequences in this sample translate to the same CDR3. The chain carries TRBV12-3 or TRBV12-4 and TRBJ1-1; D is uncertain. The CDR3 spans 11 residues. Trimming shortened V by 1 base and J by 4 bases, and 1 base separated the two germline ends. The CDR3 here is CASSLGTEAFF. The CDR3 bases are TGTGCCAGCAGTTTAGGCACTGAAGCTTTCTTT.

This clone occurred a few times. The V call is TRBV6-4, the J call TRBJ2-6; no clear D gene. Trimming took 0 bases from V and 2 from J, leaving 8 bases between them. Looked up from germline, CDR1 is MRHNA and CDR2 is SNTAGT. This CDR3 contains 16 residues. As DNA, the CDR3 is TGTGCCAGCAGTGACTCTGTGGTCACTGGGGCCAACGTCCTGACTTTC. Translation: CASSDSVVTGANVLTF.

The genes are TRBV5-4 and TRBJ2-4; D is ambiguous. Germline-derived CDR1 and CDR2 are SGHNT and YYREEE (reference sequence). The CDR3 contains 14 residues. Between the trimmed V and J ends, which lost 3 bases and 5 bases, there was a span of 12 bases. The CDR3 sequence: CASSSPTWQNIQYF. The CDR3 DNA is TGTGCCAGCAGCTCGCCGACGTGGCAAAACATTCAGTACTTC.

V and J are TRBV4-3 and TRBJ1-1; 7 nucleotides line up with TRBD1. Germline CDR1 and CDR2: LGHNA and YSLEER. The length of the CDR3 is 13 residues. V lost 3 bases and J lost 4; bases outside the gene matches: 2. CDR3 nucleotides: TGCGCCAGCAGCCAGGGACAGAGCACTGAAGCTTTCTTT. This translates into CASSQGQSTEAFF.

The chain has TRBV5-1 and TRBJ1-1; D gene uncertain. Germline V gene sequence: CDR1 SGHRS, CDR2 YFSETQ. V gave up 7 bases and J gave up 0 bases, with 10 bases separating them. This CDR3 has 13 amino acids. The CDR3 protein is CASALDLNTEAFF. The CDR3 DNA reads TGCGCCAGCGCTCTCGACCTGAACACTGAAGCTTTCTTT.

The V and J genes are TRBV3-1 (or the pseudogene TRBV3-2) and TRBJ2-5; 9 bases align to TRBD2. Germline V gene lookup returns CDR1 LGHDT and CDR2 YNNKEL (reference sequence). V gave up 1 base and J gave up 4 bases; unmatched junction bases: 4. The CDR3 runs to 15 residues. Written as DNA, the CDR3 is TGTGCCAGCAGCCAAGGAATAGCGGGAGTAGAGACCCAGTACTTC. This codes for CASSQGIAGVETQYF.

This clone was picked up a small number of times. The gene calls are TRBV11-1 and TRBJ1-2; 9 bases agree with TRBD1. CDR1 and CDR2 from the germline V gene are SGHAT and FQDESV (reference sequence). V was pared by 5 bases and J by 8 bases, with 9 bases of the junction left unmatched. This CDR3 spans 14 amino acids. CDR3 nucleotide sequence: TGTGCCAGCAGCCAACCCGACAGGGGGGGCGGCTACACCTTC. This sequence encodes CASSQPDRGGGYTF.

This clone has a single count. The CDR3 DNA reads TGTGCCAGCAGTACAGGACTGAACACTGAAGCTTTCTTT. Amino acids: CASSTGLNTEAFF. The genes are TRBV6-4 and TRBJ1-1; D perhaps matches TRBD1 (5 bases). CDR1 is MRHNA and CDR2 is SNTAGT in the germline V gene. With 5 bases removed from V and 0 bases from J, the gap between germline ends came to 7 bases. CDR3 length: 13 amino acids.

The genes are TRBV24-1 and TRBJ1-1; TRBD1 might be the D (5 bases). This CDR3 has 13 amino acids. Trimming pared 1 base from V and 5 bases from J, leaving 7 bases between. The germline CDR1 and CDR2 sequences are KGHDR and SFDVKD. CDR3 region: CATSDFGGTEAFF. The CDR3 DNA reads TGTGCCACCAGTGATTTCGGGGGTACTGAAGCTTTCTTT.

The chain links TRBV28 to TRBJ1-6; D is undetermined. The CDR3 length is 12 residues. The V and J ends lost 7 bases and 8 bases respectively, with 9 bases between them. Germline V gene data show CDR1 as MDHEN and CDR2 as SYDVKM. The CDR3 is CASKSGDSPLHF. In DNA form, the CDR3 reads TGTGCCAGCAAATCCGGGGATTCACCCCTCCACTTT.

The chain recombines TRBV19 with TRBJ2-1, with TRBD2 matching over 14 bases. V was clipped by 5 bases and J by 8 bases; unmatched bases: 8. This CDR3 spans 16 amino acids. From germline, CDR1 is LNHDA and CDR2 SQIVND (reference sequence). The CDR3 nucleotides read TGTGCCAGTAGTGCGTCGACTAGCGGGGGGGCTTATGAGCAGTTCTTC. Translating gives CASSASTSGGAYEQFF.

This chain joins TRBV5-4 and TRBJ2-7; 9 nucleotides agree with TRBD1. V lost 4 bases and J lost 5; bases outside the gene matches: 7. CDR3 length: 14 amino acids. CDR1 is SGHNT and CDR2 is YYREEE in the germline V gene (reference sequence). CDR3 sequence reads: CASSRDRVSDEQYF. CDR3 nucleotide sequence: TGTGCCAGCAGCCGGGACAGGGTTTCTGACGAGCAGTACTTC.

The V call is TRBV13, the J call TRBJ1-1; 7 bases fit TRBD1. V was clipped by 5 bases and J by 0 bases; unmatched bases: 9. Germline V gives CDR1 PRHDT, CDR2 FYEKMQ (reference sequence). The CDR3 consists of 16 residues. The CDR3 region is CASSLGRGQLNTEAFF. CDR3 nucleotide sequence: TGTGCCAGCAGCCTCGGCCGGGGACAGCTGAACACTGAAGCTTTCTTT.

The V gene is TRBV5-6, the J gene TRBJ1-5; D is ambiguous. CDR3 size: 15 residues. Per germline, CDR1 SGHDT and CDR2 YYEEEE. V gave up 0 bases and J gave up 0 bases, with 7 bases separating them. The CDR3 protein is CASSLGLVSNQPQHF. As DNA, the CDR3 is TGTGCCAGCAGCTTGGGGCTTGTTAGCAATCAGCCCCAGCATTTT.

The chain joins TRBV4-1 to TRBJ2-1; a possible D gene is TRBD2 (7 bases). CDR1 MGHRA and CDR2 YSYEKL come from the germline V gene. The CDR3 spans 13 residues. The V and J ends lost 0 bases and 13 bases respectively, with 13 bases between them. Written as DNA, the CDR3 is TGCGCCAGCAGCCAAGAAGGGGGGGGGCAACAGTTCTTC. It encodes CASSQEGGGQQFF.

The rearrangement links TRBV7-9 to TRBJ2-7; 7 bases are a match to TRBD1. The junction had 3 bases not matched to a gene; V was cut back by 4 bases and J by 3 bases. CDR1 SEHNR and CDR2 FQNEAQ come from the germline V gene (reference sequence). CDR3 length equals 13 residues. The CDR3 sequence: CASSWGQNYEQYF. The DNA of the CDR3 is TGTGCCAGCAGCTGGGGACAGAACTACGAGCAGTACTTC.

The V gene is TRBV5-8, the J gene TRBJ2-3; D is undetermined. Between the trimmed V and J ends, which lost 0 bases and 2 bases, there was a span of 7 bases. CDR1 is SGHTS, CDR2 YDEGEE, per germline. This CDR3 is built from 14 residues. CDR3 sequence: CASSLGLITDTQYF. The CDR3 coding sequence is TGTGCCAGCAGCTTGGGGCTTATCACAGATACGCAGTATTTT.

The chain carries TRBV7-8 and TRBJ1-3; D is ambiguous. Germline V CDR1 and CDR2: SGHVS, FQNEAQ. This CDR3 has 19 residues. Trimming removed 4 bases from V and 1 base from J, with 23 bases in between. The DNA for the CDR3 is TGTGCCAGCAGCTCGTTACGTGGCCGGGGTATGAGGTCTGGAAACACCATATATTTT. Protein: CASSSLRGRGMRSGNTIYF.

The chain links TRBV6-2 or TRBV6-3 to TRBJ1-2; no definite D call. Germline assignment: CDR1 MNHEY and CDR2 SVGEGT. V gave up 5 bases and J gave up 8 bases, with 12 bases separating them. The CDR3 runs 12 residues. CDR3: CASSTRIWGYTF. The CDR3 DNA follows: TGTGCCAGCAGTACGCGGATCTGGGGCTACACCTTC.